This TCR beta chain was obtained from a study of cytomegalovirus exposure and HLA in healthy donors. 60 Vbeta and 13 Jbeta primers were used in PCR. Only in-frame clones appear in the TCRdb table, and some are missing; sequencing was by immunoSEQ multiplex PCR. Its listing shows more than 50,000 clones. On this clone: Antigen: not known.

With V trimmed by 5 bases and J by 3 bases, 3 bases remained unmatched. CDR3 size: 13 residues. CDR1 is SGHTA and CDR2 is FQGNSA in the germline V gene. Study outcomes and limitations: In vitro, a few CMV-associated chains proved specific for CMV antigens. An observed cluster of highly shared sequence variants was recorded as a likely sequencing artifact.

The chain has TRBV7-2 and TRBJ2-5, with TRBD1 identical over 7 bases. Sequences were obtained from PBMCs. This receptor was obtained from a woman in her thirties or forties in good health and CMV-seronegative. For the CDR3, the DNA is TGTGCCAGCAGCACTGGGACAGAAGAGACCCAGTACTTC. Its protein is CASSTGTEETQYF.